One sample yielded the 11 T cell receptor beta chains listed below, sequenced in a study of type 1 and type 2 diabetes patients. PCR was run on genomic DNA. Multiplex PCR with 30 forward and 13 reverse primers amplified the TCR beta CDR3. TCRdb used MiXCR to reprocess the multiplex PCR reads, holding one entry per CDR3 protein. Among 270,000 or so distinct CDR3 sequences listed, more than 40% were seen once. Specimen: peripheral blood mononuclear cells (PBMCs). All receptors come from a young man with type 2 diabetes.

The J gene is TRBJ2-5, the V gene TRBV7-9; 7 nucleotides line up with TRBD1. The germline CDR1 and CDR2 sequences are SEHNR and FQNEAQ (reference sequence). This CDR3 region has 16 residues. V lost 10 bases, J lost 3 bases, and 17 bases stayed unmatched. The DNA of the CDR3 is TGTGCCACCCGATCCCCCGGTTGGGACAGTAAAGAGACCCAGTACTTC. Amino acid sequence: CATRSPGWDSKETQYF.

In the case of this clonotype: Because the CDR3 is missing its conserved closing phenylalanine or tryptophan, this is likely a read error. The chain joins TRBV7-3 to TRBJ2-3; D not certain. The CDR3 sequence is 14 residues long. Germline-derived CDR1 and CDR2 are SGHTA and FQGTGA. Trimming took 0 bases from V and 2 from J, leaving 6 bases between them. The CDR3 DNA is TGTGCCAGCAGCTTAACTCCTAACACAGATACGCAGTATGTT. Translated: CASSLTPNTDTQYV.

V gene TRBV2 combines with J gene TRBJ2-7, with 11 bases lining up with TRBD2. The CDR3 has 14 residues. Germline CDR1 and CDR2: SNHLY and FYNNEI. Unmatched junction bases numbered 6, after V lost 9 bases and J lost 2 bases. Here the CDR3 reads CASLAGGMAYEQYF. For the CDR3, the DNA is TGTGCCAGTCTAGCGGGGGGAATGGCCTACGAGCAGTACTTC. Drawing the rest from reference TRBV2 and TRBJ2-7, the complete variable domain is EPEVTQTPSHQVTQMGQEVILRCVPISNHLYFYWYRQILGQKVEFLVSFYNNEISEKSEIFDDQFSVERPDGSNFTLKIRSTKLEDSAMYFCASLAGGMAYEQYFGPGTRLTVT.

This sequence joins TRBV6-5 and TRBJ2-7; 7 bases match TRBD1. The CDR3 contains 16 residues. Germline V gene data show CDR1 as MNHEY and CDR2 as SVGAGI. J was trimmed by 4 bases and V by 7 bases; bases with no gene match: 16. CDR3 protein: CASNELQGWSGYEQYF. CDR3 bases: TGTGCCAGCAACGAATTACAGGGGTGGAGTGGGTACGAGCAGTACTTC.

This chain joins TRBV24-1 and TRBJ1-1; D uncertain. Germline CDR1 KGHDR, CDR2 SFDVKD. The CDR3 runs 14 residues. V was pared by 4 bases and J by 6 bases, with 14 bases between. Here the CDR3 DNA reads TGTGCCACCAGTGAGTCGGGTTCGGCGGCTGAAGCTTTCTTT. This encodes CATSESGSAAEAFF.

This clonotype appeared a few times. The rearrangement uses TRBV15 and TRBJ2-1; 8 positions match TRBD2. Germline V CDR1 and CDR2: LNHNV, YYDKDF (reference sequence). The CDR3 has 15 residues. With V trimmed by 1 base and J by 2 bases, 1 base remained unmatched. The CDR3 is CATSRVREAYNEQFF. The CDR3, as DNA: TGTGCCACCAGCAGAGTGCGGGAGGCCTACAATGAGCAGTTCTTC.

The rearrangement joins TRBV5-4 to TRBJ1-1; TRBD1 matches at 11 bases. The CDR3 runs 16 residues. The junction had 9 bases not matched to a gene; V was cut back by 4 bases and J by 4 bases. Germline V gives CDR1 SGHNT, CDR2 YYREEE (reference sequence). CDR3: CASSIRTGGKGTEAFF. CDR3 sequence (DNA): TGTGCCAGCAGCATCAGGACAGGGGGCAAAGGCACTGAAGCTTTCTTT.

V is TRBV20-1 and J is TRBJ2-7; 7 bases agree with TRBD1. The CDR3 is 15 amino acids. V trimming: 1 base; J trimming: 5 bases; junction bases outside the gene matches: 11. Germline lookup yields CDR1 DFQATT and CDR2 SNEGSKA (reference sequence). CDR3 in DNA: TGCAGTGCTAGAGTGGTAGGGGGCGGAGGTCACGAGCAGTACTTC. Encoded protein: CSARVVGGGGHEQYF.

A note on this clonotype: This CDR3 fails to terminate in the conserved phenylalanine or tryptophan, so it likely reflects a read error. The chain recombines TRBV19 with TRBJ2-7; 7 positions agree with TRBD2. CDR1 is LNHDA, CDR2 SQIVND, per germline (reference sequence). This CDR3 contains 15 residues. Trimming took 5 bases from V and 4 from J; bases not matched to a gene: 11. CDR3 nucleotides: TGTGCCAGTAGTGCAAGACTAGAGGGAGGGTACGAGCAGTACTTA. Residues: CASSARLEGGYEQYL.

The chain links TRBV15 to TRBJ2-2; 7 bases fit TRBD1. The CDR3 extends over 18 amino acids. CDR1 and CDR2 (germline): LNHNV, YYDKDF (reference sequence). CDR3 protein: CDSLLPRQGKSVTGELFF. The CDR3 DNA is TGTGACTCTCTTCTGCCGCGACAGGGAAAGTCGGTAACCGGGGAGCTGTTTTTT.

The chain combines TRBV25-1 with TRBJ2-5, with TRBD1 identical over 8 bases. The CDR3 spans 16 residues. J lost 5 bases, V lost 1 base, and 9 bases had no gene match. Per the germline V gene, CDR1 is MGHDK and CDR2 is SYGVNS. CDR3 region: CASSESSGGAGETQYF. The CDR3 nucleotides read TGTGCCAGCAGTGAATCTTCAGGGGGCGCGGGGGAGACCCAGTACTTC.